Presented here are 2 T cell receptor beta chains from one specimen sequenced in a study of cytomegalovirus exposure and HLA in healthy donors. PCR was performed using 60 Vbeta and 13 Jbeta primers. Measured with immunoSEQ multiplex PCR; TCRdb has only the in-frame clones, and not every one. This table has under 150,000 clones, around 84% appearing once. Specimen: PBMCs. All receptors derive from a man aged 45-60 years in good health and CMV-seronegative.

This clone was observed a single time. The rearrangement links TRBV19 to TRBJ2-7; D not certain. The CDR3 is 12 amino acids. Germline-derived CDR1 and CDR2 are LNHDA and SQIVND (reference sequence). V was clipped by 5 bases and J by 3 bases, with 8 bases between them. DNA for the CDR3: TGTGCCAGTAGTGATCCCGGCTACGAGCAGTACTTC. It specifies CASSDPGYEQYF.

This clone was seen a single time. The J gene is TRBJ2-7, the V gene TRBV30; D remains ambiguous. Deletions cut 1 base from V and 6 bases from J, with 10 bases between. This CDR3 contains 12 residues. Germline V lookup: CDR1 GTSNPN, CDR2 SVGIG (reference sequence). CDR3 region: CAWSAGFLEQYF. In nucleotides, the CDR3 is TGTGCCTGGAGTGCCGGGTTTCTCGAGCAGTACTTC.